A selection of T cell receptor beta chains follows, all from one sample in a study of identical twins. One entry per CDR3 protein, called by TCRdb with MiXCR from the 5' RACE reads. Of some 1,700,000 distinct CDR3 sequences in the sample, under 35% were seen once. The sample taken for sequencing was cord blood. Receptor source: a newborn girl in good health. CDR3s include the opening cysteine and the closing phenylalanine or tryptophan. A D gene is named only where the DNA matches it firmly. A row's size may be missing; if present it is once, few, many or a size class.

clone_size,d_call,v_call,j_call,cdr3_nt,cdr3_aa
NA,NA,TRBV27,TRBJ1-6,TGTGCCAGCAGTTTATCGGGGGTGTGGGGCTATAATTCACCCCTCCACTTT,CASSLSGVWGYNSPLHF
many,NA,TRBV10-3,TRBJ2-3,TGTGCCATCAGTGAGTCGAAGGGGGGGAAGAATACGCAGTATTTT,CAISESKGGKNTQYF
NA,NA,TRBV30,TRBJ1-2,TGTGCCTGGAGTGTTCAAACAGAGTCGTCAGCTAACTATGGCTACACCTTC,CAWSVQTESSANYGYTF
many,TRBD2,TRBV29-1,TRBJ2-1,TGCAGCGTTGAATGGGCTAGCGGACAAAGTGAGCAGTTCTTC,CSVEWASGQSEQFF
NA,TRBD2,TRBV9,TRBJ2-7,TGTGCCAGCAGCGTAGGGACTAGCGGGGGGGCGAGGGTCTACGAGCAGTACTTC,CASSVGTSGGARVYEQYF
NA,TRBD2,TRBV20-1,TRBJ2-1,TGCAGTGCTAGAGCTACTAGCGGAAACAATGAGCAGTTCTTC,CSARATSGNNEQFF
NA,TRBD2,TRBV29-1,TRBJ2-7,TGCAGCGTTGATGGGTTAGGGACTAGCGGGAAATACGAGCAGTACTTC,CSVDGLGTSGKYEQYF
few,TRBD1,TRBV28,TRBJ2-7,TGTGCCAGCAGGATGGGTACAGGGGGCTGGACCTACGAGCAGTACTTC,CASRMGTGGWTYEQYF
NA,NA,TRBV14,TRBJ2-3,TGTGCCAGCAGCCAAGATTGGGGCACTCTTTTCACAGATACGCAGTATTTT,CASSQDWGTLFTDTQYF
NA,NA,TRBV27,TRBJ1-2,TGTGCCAGCAGGGGGGCCAAGGGGGAGAACTATGGCTACACCTTC,CASRGAKGENYGYTF
many,NA,TRBV12-3/TRBV12-4,TRBJ2-7,TGTGCCAGCAGTTTTAGTGGGGCCACCTACGAGCAGTACTTC,CASSFSGATYEQYF
NA,NA,TRBV9,TRBJ2-1,TGTGCCAGCAGCGTAGCGGATGGGGGGCCTACCTACAATGAGCAGTTCTTC,CASSVADGGPTYNEQFF
NA,NA,TRBV20-1,TRBJ1-1,TGCAGTGCTAGAGTGAGGGGCGGACGTGGAGCTTTCTTT,CSARVRGGRGAFF
few,TRBD2,TRBV20-1,TRBJ2-7,TGCAGTGCTACGGGACTAGCGGGTGCTTCAAGCTCCTACGAGCAGTACTTC,CSATGLAGASSSYEQYF
many,TRBD1,TRBV29-1,TRBJ2-1,TGCAGCGCCCTCCAGGGGGCGTCCTACAATGAGCAGTTCTTC,CSALQGASYNEQFF
NA,TRBD2,TRBV28,TRBJ2-4,TGTGCCAGCAGCAGTCCCGGGACTATTCCGAGGGCCAAAAACATTCAGTACTTC,CASSSPGTIPRAKNIQYF
NA,TRBD1,TRBV30,TRBJ2-7,TGTGCCTGGACCCCGCCTGGACAGGTTCCCTACGAGCAGTACTTC,CAWTPPGQVPYEQYF
NA,NA,TRBV20-1,TRBJ1-2,TGCAGGGGGAGCAGAGGGGCTTATGGCTACACCTTC,CRGSRGAYGYTF
NA,TRBD2,TRBV20-1,TRBJ2-1,TGCAGTGCTAGTACTAGCGGACTTTCCTACAATGAGCAGTTCTTC,CSASTSGLSYNEQFF
NA,TRBD2,TRBV13,TRBJ2-7,TGTGCCAGCAGCTCTCCGGGACTAGCGGACTACGAGCAGTACTTC,CASSSPGLADYEQYF
few,NA,TRBV11-1,TRBJ1-6,TGTGCCAGCAGCCCCAGGGGTGTCGATTCACCCCTCCACTTT,CASSPRGVDSPLHF
NA,NA,TRBV29-1,TRBJ2-5,TGCAGCGGGAGGCTAGCTGGAGAGACCCAGTACTTC,CSGRLAGETQYF
NA,TRBD1,TRBV19,TRBJ2-5,TGTGCCAGTAGTCCCCGACCGGGACAGGGAGTTTTTGAGACCCAGTACTTC,CASSPRPGQGVFETQYF
NA,NA,TRBV11-2,TRBJ2-5,TGTGCCAGCAGCTTCGCCCCCAAAGAGACCCAGTACTTC,CASSFAPKETQYF
few,NA,TRBV24-1,TRBJ1-2,TGTGCCACCAGTGATTCGGGACCGAACTATGGCTACACCTTC,CATSDSGPNYGYTF
few,TRBD1,TRBV7-7,TRBJ2-1,TGTGCTAGCAGCTTAAGGCAGGGGGCTATCAATGAGCAGTTCTTC,CASSLRQGAINEQFF
few,NA,TRBV7-2,TRBJ1-5,TGTGCCAGCAGCTTAGACGGGGACCTTAGGAATCAGCCCCAGCATTTT,CASSLDGDLRNQPQHF
NA,TRBD2,TRBV10-3,TRBJ2-1,TGTGCCATCAGTGAGAACGCGGGAGGCTACAATGAGCAGTTCTTC,CAISENAGGYNEQFF
NA,NA,TRBV7-9,TRBJ1-4,TGTGCCAGCAGCTTTGGACGCGCGGAAAAACTGTTTTTT,CASSFGRAEKLFF